This T cell receptor beta chain is drawn from a study of OX40 agonist ivuxolimab in advanced cancers. Regarding this clone: As yet, its antigen is unknown.

The data were produced by immunoSEQ multiplex PCR, yet TCRdb's version contains in-frame clones alone and is incomplete. In the table there are roughly 23,000 clones, roughly 81% of which are singletons. Regarding the study as a whole: It was also the case that some nonresponders had low normalized T-cell clonal expansion. CD8+ T cells averaged more expanded clones than CD4+.

The CDR3 sequence is 15 residues long. The V and J ends lost 6 bases and 4 bases respectively, with 16 bases between them. Germline V gene sequence: CDR1 MNHEY, CDR2 SMNVEV (reference sequence). The chain recombines TRBV27 with TRBJ1-5; D remains ambiguous. The TCR was taken from an adult with an advanced solid tumor such as melanoma, head and neck, liver or kidney cancer. The sequencing used CD4+ or CD8+ T cells sorted from blood, collected in a trial of the OX40 agonist ivuxolimab. As DNA, the CDR3 is TGTGCCAGCAGGTTTAGAGGAGGATATAATCAGCCCCAGCATTTT. Its translation is CASRFRGGYNQPQHF.